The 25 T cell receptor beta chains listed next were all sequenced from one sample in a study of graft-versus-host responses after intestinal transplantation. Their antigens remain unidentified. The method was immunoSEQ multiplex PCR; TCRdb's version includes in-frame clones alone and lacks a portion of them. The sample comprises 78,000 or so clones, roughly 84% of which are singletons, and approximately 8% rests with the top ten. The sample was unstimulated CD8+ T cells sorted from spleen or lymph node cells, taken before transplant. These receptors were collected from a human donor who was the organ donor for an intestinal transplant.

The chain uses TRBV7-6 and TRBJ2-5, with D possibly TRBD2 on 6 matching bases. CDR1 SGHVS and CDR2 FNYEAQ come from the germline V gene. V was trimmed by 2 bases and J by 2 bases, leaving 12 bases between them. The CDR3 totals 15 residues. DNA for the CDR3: TGTGCCAGCAGCTTATCAGATCGGGGGCAAGAGACCCAGTACTTC. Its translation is CASSLSDRGQETQYF.

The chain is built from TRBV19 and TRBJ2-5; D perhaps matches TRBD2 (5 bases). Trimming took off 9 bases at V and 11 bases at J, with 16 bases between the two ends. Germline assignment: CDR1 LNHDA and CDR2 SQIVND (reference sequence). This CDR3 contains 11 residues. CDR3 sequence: CASGDVSEQYF. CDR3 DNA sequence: TGTGCCAGCGGGGATGTTTCGGAGCAGTACTTC.

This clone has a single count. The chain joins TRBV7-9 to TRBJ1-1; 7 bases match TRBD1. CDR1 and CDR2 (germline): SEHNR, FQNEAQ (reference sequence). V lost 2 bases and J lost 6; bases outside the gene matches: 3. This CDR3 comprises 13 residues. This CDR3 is CASSLSGTAEAFF. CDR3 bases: TGTGCCAGCAGCTTATCGGGGACAGCTGAAGCTTTCTTT.

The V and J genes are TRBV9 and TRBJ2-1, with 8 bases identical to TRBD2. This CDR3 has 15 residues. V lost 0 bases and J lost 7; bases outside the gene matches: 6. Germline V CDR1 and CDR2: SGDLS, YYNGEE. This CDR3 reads CASSVGSGGLNEQFF. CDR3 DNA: TGTGCCAGCAGCGTAGGGAGCGGGGGATTAAATGAGCAGTTCTTC.

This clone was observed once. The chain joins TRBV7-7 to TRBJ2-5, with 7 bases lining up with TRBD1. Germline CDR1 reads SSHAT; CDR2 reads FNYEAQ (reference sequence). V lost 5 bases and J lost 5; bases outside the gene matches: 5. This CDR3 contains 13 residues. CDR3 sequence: CASSPGGSETQYF. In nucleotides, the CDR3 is TGTGCCAGCAGCCCAGGGGGAAGCGAGACCCAGTACTTC.

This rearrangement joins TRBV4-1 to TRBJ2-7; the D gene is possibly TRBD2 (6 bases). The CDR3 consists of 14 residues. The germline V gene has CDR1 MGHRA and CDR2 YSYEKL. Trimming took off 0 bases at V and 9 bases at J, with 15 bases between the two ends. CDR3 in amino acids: CASSQDIAGKRQYF. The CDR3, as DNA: TGCGCCAGCAGCCAAGATATTGCGGGAAAGCGGCAGTACTTC.

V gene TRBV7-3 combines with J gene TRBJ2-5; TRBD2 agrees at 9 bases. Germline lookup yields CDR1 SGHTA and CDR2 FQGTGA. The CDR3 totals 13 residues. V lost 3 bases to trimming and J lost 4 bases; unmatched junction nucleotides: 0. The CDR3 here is CASSLRGGETQYF. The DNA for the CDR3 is TGTGCCAGCAGCTTGCGGGGGGGAGAGACCCAGTACTTC.

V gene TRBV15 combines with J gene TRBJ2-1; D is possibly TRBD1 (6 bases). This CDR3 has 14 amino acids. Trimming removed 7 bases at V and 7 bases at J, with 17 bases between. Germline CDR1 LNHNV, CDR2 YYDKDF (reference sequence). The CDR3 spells CATMPQGTWNEQFF. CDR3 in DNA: TGTGCCACCATGCCCCAGGGGACATGGAATGAGCAGTTCTTC. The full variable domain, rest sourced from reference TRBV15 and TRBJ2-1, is DAMVIQNPRYQVTQFGKPVTLSCSQTLNHNVMYWYQQKSSQAPKLLFHYYDKDFNNEADTPDNFQSRRPNTSFCFLDIRSPGLGDTAMYLCATMPQGTWNEQFFGPGTRLTVL.

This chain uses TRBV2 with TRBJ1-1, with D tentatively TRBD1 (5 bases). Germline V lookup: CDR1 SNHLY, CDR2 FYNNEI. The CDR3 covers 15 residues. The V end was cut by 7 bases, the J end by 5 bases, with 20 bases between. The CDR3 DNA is TGTGCCAGCATGGGGCAGGGCGTTTTTGGGACTGAAGCTTTCTTT. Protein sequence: CASMGQGVFGTEAFF.

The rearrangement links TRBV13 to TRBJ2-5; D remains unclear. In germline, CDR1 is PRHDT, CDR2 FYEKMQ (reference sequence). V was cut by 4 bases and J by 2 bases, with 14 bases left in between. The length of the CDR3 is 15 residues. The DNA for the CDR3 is TGTGCCAGCAGCTCCGCTCGACTCATACAAGAGACCCAGTACTTC. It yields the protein CASSSARLIQETQYF.

The CDR3 DNA sequence: TGTGCCAGCAGCGTAGATAGATACTACAATGAGCAGTTCTTC. This translates into CASSVDRYYNEQFF. The chain uses TRBV9 and TRBJ2-1, with D uncertain. Germline loops: CDR1 SGDLS, CDR2 YYNGEE. The CDR3 is made up of 14 amino acids. V was trimmed by 0 bases and J by 3 bases, leaving 7 bases between them.

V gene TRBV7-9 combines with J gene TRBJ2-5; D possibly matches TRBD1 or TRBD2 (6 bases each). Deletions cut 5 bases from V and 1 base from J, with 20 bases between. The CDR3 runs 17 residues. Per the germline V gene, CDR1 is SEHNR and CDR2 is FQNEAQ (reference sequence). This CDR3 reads CASSPPPGAPLQETQYF. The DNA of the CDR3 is TGTGCCAGCAGCCCACCCCCGGGGGCACCCCTCCAAGAGACCCAGTACTTC. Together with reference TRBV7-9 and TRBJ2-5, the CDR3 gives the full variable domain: DTGVSQNPRHKITKRGQNVTFRCDPISEHNRLYWYRQTLGQGPEFLTYFQNEAQLEKSRLLSDRFSAERPKGSFSTLEIQRTEQGDSAMYLCASSPPPGAPLQETQYFGPGTRLLVL.

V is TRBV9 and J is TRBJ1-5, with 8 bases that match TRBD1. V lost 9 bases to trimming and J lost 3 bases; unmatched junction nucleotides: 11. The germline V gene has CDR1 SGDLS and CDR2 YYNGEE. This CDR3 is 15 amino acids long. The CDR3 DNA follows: TGTGCCAAAAATCAGGGGGCCTCCCACAATCAGCCCCAGCATTTT. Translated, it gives CAKNQGASHNQPQHF.

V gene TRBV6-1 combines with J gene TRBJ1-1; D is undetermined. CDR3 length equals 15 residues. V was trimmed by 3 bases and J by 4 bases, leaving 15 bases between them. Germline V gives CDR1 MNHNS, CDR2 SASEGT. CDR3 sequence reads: CASSDTGYLATEAFF. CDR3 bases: TGTGCCAGCAGTGACACGGGGTACCTGGCCACTGAAGCTTTCTTT.

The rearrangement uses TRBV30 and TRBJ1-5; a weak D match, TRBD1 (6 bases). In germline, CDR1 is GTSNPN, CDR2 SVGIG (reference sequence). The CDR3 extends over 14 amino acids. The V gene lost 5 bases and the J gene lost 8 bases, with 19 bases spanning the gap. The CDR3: CAWSVGRGSEPQHF. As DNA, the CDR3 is TGTGCCTGGTCAGTGGGCAGGGGAAGTGAGCCCCAGCATTTT.

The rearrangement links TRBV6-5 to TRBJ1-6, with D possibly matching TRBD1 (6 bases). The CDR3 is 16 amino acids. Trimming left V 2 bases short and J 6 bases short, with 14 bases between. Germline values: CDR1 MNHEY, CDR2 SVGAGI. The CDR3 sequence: CASSYLVGGGNSPLHF. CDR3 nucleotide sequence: TGTGCCAGCAGTTACCTTGTAGGGGGTGGTAATTCACCCCTCCACTTT.

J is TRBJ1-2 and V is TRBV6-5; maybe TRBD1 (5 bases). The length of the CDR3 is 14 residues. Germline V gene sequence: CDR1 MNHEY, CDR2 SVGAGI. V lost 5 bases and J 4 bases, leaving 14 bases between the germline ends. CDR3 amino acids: CASSEGEAPYGYTF. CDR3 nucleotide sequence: TGTGCCAGCAGTGAAGGGGAGGCCCCCTATGGCTACACCTTC.

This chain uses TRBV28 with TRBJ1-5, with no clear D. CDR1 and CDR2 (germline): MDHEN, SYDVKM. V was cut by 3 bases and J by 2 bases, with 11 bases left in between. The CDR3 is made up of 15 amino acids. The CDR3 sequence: CASSLSGLGNQPQHF. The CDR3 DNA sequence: TGTGCCAGCAGTTTGTCGGGGTTGGGCAATCAGCCCCAGCATTTT. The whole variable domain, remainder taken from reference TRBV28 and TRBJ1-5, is DVKVTQSSRYLVKRTGEKVFLECVQDMDHENMFWYRQDPGLGLRLIYFSYDVKMKEKGDIPEGYSVSREKKERFSLILESASTNQTSMYLCASSLSGLGNQPQHFGDGTRLSIL.

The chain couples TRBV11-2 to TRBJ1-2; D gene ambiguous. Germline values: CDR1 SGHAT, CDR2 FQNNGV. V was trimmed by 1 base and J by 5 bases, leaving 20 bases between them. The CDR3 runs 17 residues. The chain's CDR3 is CASSLGVVGGRHYGYTF. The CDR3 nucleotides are TGTGCCAGCAGCTTAGGAGTGGTCGGAGGGCGGCATTATGGCTACACCTTC. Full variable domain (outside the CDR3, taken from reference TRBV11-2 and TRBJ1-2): EAGVAQSPRYKIIEKRQSVAFWCNPISGHATLYWYQQILGQGPKLLIQFQNNGVVDDSQLPKDRFSAERLKGVDSTLKIQPAKLEDSAVYLCASSLGVVGGRHYGYTFGSGTRLTVV.

CDR3 region: CASRYGGTEAFF. As DNA, the CDR3 is TGTGCCAGTAGGTACGGGGGCACTGAAGCTTTCTTT. The gene calls are TRBV19 and TRBJ1-1; maybe TRBD1 (5 bases). There are 12 residues in the CDR3. Trimming cost V 6 bases and J 4 bases, with 9 bases left between them. CDR1 is LNHDA, CDR2 SQIVND, per germline (reference sequence).

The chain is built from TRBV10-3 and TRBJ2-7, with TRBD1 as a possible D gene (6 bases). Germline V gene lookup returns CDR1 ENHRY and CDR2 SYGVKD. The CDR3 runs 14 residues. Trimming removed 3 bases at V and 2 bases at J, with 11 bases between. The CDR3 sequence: CAISESRTAYEQYF. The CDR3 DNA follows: TGTGCCATCAGTGAAAGTAGGACAGCCTACGAGCAGTACTTC.

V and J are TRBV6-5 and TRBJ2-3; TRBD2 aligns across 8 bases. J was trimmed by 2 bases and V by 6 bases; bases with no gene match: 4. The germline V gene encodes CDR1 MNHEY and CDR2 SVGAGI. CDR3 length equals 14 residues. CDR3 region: CASSPAGVTDTQYF. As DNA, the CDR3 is TGTGCCAGCAGCCCAGCGGGGGTCACAGATACGCAGTATTTT.

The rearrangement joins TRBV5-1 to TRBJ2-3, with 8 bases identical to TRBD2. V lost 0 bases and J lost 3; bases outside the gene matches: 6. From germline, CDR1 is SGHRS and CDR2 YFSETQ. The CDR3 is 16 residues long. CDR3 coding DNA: TGCGCCAGCAGCTTGGTGGGACTAGGAATTACAGATACGCAGTATTTT. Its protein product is CASSLVGLGITDTQYF.

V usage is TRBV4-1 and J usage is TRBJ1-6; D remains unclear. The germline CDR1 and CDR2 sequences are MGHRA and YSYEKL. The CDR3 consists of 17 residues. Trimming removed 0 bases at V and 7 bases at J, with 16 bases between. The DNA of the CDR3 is TGCGCCAGCAGCCAAGATCGTGTTGAGGGCAGGAATTCACCCCTCCACTTT. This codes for CASSQDRVEGRNSPLHF.

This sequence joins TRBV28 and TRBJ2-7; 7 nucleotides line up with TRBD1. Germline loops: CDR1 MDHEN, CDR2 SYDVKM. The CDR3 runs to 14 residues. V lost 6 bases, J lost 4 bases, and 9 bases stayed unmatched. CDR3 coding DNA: TGTGCCAGCAGCTCAGAGGACAGGCCGTACGAGCAGTACTTC. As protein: CASSSEDRPYEQYF.